These T cell receptor beta chains were read from a single sample in a study of blood T cell repertoires in COVID-19. TCRdb keeps only in-frame clones here, not all; method: immunoSEQ multiplex PCR. The table records around 120,000 clones, 70% to 90% of them present only once. Source material: PBMCs or T cells enriched from blood (not recorded which). The receptors come from a woman between 45 and 60 years old who had recovered from COVID-19. The conserved cysteine and the conserved F or W are not part of the CDR3 here. Fields, in order: V gene, J gene, clone size, CDR3 protein. The listing skips clone size in some rows; elsewhere it reads once, few, many or a size class.

v_gene: TRBV18
j_gene: TRBJ2-1
abundance: .
CDR3aa: ASSHPTTGGISYNEQF

v_gene: TRBV13
j_gene: TRBJ2-7
abundance: .
CDR3aa: ASSLTSGGGEQY

v_gene: TRBV6-4
j_gene: TRBJ2-2
abundance: .
CDR3aa: ASSEQTNTGELF

v_gene: TRBV15
j_gene: TRBJ2-7
abundance: .
CDR3aa: ATSGNRYPYEQY

v_gene: TRBV6-5
j_gene: TRBJ2-7
abundance: once
CDR3aa: ASKGPGSTYEQY

v_gene: TRBV12-3/TRBV12-4
j_gene: TRBJ1-1
abundance: .
CDR3aa: ASSPAGPGAF

v_gene: TRBV7-9
j_gene: TRBJ2-5
abundance: .
CDR3aa: ASSPQAGQETQY

v_gene: TRBV19
j_gene: TRBJ2-1
abundance: once
CDR3aa: ASKRGSSYNEQF

v_gene: TRBV5-1
j_gene: TRBJ2-3
abundance: .
CDR3aa: ASSLDGGADTQY

v_gene: TRBV27
j_gene: TRBJ2-3
abundance: .
CDR3aa: ASRKGDRGFTDTQY

v_gene: TRBV13
j_gene: TRBJ2-3
abundance: .
CDR3aa: ASSPQGDLVGADTQY

v_gene: TRBV7-8
j_gene: TRBJ2-3
abundance: once
CDR3aa: ASSPSTDTQY

v_gene: TRBV2
j_gene: TRBJ1-1
abundance: once
CDR3aa: ASSEWRRKDSEAF

v_gene: TRBV7-6
j_gene: TRBJ2-2
abundance: .
CDR3aa: ASSSTGGLNTGELF

v_gene: TRBV5-1
j_gene: TRBJ2-5
abundance: .
CDR3aa: ASSLEPSGVQETQY

v_gene: TRBV6-5
j_gene: TRBJ1-5
abundance: .
CDR3aa: ASSYRQGGQPQH

v_gene: TRBV7-9
j_gene: TRBJ2-7
abundance: .
CDR3aa: ASSLASGGLYEQY

v_gene: TRBV4-2
j_gene: TRBJ2-7
abundance: .
CDR3aa: ASSQDRSGDYEQY

v_gene: TRBV28
j_gene: TRBJ2-5
abundance: .
CDR3aa: ASTSVERRETQY

v_gene: TRBV5-1
j_gene: TRBJ2-3
abundance: .
CDR3aa: ASRTIPRADTQY

v_gene: TRBV2
j_gene: TRBJ1-2
abundance: .
CDR3aa: ASSEGGGRRSVHT

v_gene: TRBV21-1
j_gene: TRBJ2-3
abundance: once
CDR3aa: ASSKRLTGASTDTQY

v_gene: TRBV19
j_gene: TRBJ2-2
abundance: .
CDR3aa: ASQGLDSGGPTNTGELF

v_gene: TRBV7-6
j_gene: TRBJ1-3
abundance: .
CDR3aa: ASSRDRVGNTIY

v_gene: TRBV10-3
j_gene: TRBJ2-7
abundance: .
CDR3aa: AISRTEEPYEQY

v_gene: TRBV9
j_gene: TRBJ2-3
abundance: .
CDR3aa: ASTRVGGGTDTQY

v_gene: TRBV5-4
j_gene: TRBJ1-3
abundance: once
CDR3aa: ASSLEGASGNTIY

v_gene: TRBV7-2
j_gene: TRBJ1-2
abundance: .
CDR3aa: ASSFAGSRDRAYGYT

v_gene: TRBV5-1
j_gene: TRBJ2-7
abundance: .
CDR3aa: ASSTSGTLMYEQY

v_gene: TRBV2
j_gene: TRBJ2-5
abundance: .
CDR3aa: ASSRTGGLGETQY

v_gene: TRBV5-6
j_gene: TRBJ1-2
abundance: .
CDR3aa: ASSSDRGHGYT

v_gene: TRBV7-6
j_gene: TRBJ2-5
abundance: .
CDR3aa: ASSLAGLARLETQY

v_gene: TRBV9
j_gene: TRBJ1-4
abundance: .
CDR3aa: ASSVGAQQATNEKLF

v_gene: TRBV9
j_gene: TRBJ1-6
abundance: .
CDR3aa: ASSVAGGRSPLH

v_gene: TRBV12-3/TRBV12-4
j_gene: TRBJ2-1
abundance: .
CDR3aa: ASSTQMMNEQF

v_gene: TRBV4-1
j_gene: TRBJ2-3
abundance: .
CDR3aa: ASSQEPGQGAFNPATQY

v_gene: TRBV6-5
j_gene: TRBJ1-1
abundance: .
CDR3aa: ASSYDDRPNTEAF

v_gene: TRBV30
j_gene: TRBJ2-5
abundance: .
CDR3aa: AWSTSGLGETQY

v_gene: TRBV7-2
j_gene: TRBJ1-4
abundance: .
CDR3aa: ASSDRQGNEKLF

v_gene: TRBV11-1
j_gene: TRBJ1-4
abundance: .
CDR3aa: ASSLGPDEKLF

v_gene: TRBV20-1
j_gene: TRBJ2-5
abundance: .
CDR3aa: SASRPGQLKETQY

v_gene: TRBV11-2
j_gene: TRBJ1-1
abundance: few
CDR3aa: ASRQALRDTEAF

v_gene: TRBV4-3
j_gene: TRBJ2-5
abundance: .
CDR3aa: ASSQDNLETQY

v_gene: TRBV4-1
j_gene: TRBJ1-4
abundance: .
CDR3aa: ASSQQRFNEKLF

v_gene: TRBV4-1
j_gene: TRBJ2-7
abundance: .
CDR3aa: ASSQSLAGNFYEQY

v_gene: TRBV4-1
j_gene: TRBJ2-1
abundance: .
CDR3aa: ASSQDGRVYNEQF